Described below is a single TCR beta chain sequence and its context. Trimming left V 6 bases short and J 5 bases short, with 16 bases between. The CDR3 loop spans 14 amino acids. Per germline, CDR1 MNHEY and CDR2 SVGAGI. As handled by the study authors: Amplifying reference gene primers gave estimates of nucleated cell counts. Some clones are missing from TCRdb's copy, which holds only in-frame ones; the method was immunoSEQ multiplex PCR. That table is the source of V, J and clone size, and D and trimming were worked out from the DNA. The data contain a few hundred thousand clones, 70% to 90% of them singletons. The data were taken from a study of blood T cell repertoires in COVID-19. Background on the study: Collection of acute and convalescent COVID-19 samples took place in the United States, Italy and Spain. From T cells, B-cell-depleted T cells, or PBMCs came the material, which was cDNA or gDNA.

This chain connects TRBV6-5 to TRBJ1-1, with D possibly being TRBD1 (5 bases). Sequenced: peripheral blood. This clonotype originated in a woman in her 70s with acute or convalescent COVID-19. The CDR3 region is CASSSRTGTTEAFF. The CDR3, as DNA: TGTGCCAGCAGCTCTCGGACCGGGACTACTGAAGCTTTCTTT.